This TCR beta chain was recovered during a study of T cell repertoires in cytomegalovirus infection. TCRdb reanalysed the reads using MiXCR and keeps one entry per CDR3 protein. This sample has fewer than 900,000 distinct CDR3 sequences, with 29% found just once. About this clonotype: The antigen is not known.

V shed 0 bases, J shed 0 bases, and the junction held 5 bases outside the gene matches. CDR3 length equals 16 residues. Germline assignment: CDR1 SGHRS and CDR2 YFSETQ. The TCR originated in a human donor in good health (CMV status not recorded). Some clones in this sample may be carry-over from other donors' samples. The chain joins TRBV5-1 to TRBJ1-1; TRBD1 agrees at 7 bases. Sequenced here: cultured CD8+ T cells from PBMCs, sampled from culture after CMV antigen stimulation. The CDR3 is CASSLAQGGLNTEAFF. In DNA form, the CDR3 reads TGCGCCAGCAGCTTGGCGCAGGGGGGGCTGAACACTGAAGCTTTCTTT.